This T cell receptor beta chain comes out of a study of blood T cell repertoires in COVID-19. Background on the study: Both acute and convalescent COVID-19 samples were obtained from the United States, Italy and Spain. In each case, the material was cDNA or gDNA derived from T cells, B-cell-depleted T cells, or PBMCs.

The CDR3 runs 14 residues. J was trimmed by 1 base and V by 6 bases; bases with no gene match: 5. Germline V gene sequence: CDR1 MGHDK, CDR2 SYGVNS. Assay: immunoSEQ multiplex PCR; the TCRdb copy retains only in-frame clones and omits some. The data contain approximately 300,000 clones, roughly nine tenths of them singletons. Participants, roughly 18 to 89 years old, spanned around 26 US areas. Recovered status in Cohort 3 required two negative PCRs, clearance, or symptom resolution. The genes are TRBV25-1 and TRBJ1-1, with 7 bases fitting TRBD1. The sequence derives from a woman under 40 who had recovered from COVID-19. The sequencing input was PBMCs or T cells enriched from blood (not recorded which). The DNA for the CDR3 is TGTGCCAGCAGGCCGGGACAGCAGAACACTGAAGCTTTCTTT. This sequence encodes CASRPGQQNTEAFF.